This T cell receptor (beta chain) was sequenced for a study of T cell responses to AZD1222 COVID-19 vaccine (dated by TCRdb to about 2021). For the study in its entirety: AZD1222 recipients with second doses at about 4 weeks or about 12 weeks were pooled, because spike-specific TCR depth and breadth did not differ between schedules. TCR sequencing was performed for 230 to 250 trial participants, of whom about 200 were given two doses of AZD1222 and roughly 25 were given two doses of MenACWY control vaccine. Enrollment into the trials was organized by age into subgroups of 18-55, 56-69 and 70-plus years, and those subgroups contained around 150, 28 and 57 TCR-sequenced participants, respectively.

The CDR3 regions of human TCRbeta chains were subjected to immunosequencing. Regarding the original processing steps: TCRs in the repertoires were compared against a reference library of SARS-CoV-2-specific TCRs that had been generated with the MIRA antigen-specificity platform. Breadth was defined as the fraction of unique TCRs that were SARS-CoV-2-associated. Depth was defined as the fraction of total T cells that were SARS-CoV-2-associated. Using the MIRA data, each spike-specific TCR was assigned both to the spike region to which the TCR was reactive and to a CD4 or CD8 class. Log10-transformed breadth and depth values were compared by one-way ANOVA with Sidak's multiple comparisons tests. TCRdb retrieved this table from immuneACCESS and kept in-frame rearrangements only. Not all clones are present; in checked studies, unresolved V genes account for under half, and no reason is known for the remainder. The V and J calls and the clone size are those of that table, but D and trimming were determined from the DNA. For this sample the table gives some 120,000 clones, of which 85% to 90% were detected only once. The ten largest make up around 4.5% of the sample.

Points the paper makes about the study in general: Reportedly, close to half of the unique spike-specific TCRs recognized epitopes lying outside the regions that are mutated in the B.1.351 and B.1.1.7 variants. Conclusions about previously exposed vaccinees were limited because only five to seven AZD1222 recipients were SARS-CoV-2 seropositive at baseline. The 56-69-year group was small, and its depth increase did not reach significance, likely because of low power. No day 14 peak-response samples were available, so repertoires were characterized only after the peak T cell response. Participants were mostly white British and included more females than males, and it was suggested by the authors that clonal diversity may have been underestimated. Spike-specific TCR breadth and depth rose significantly after two AZD1222 doses compared with day 0 and with MenACWY recipients. The vaccine-associated CD4 TCRs covered the entire spike protein, and the dominant responses fell in regions 160-218 and 743-854.

Concerning this clone: No antigen is known for it. Base-call qualities are not available, and no considerably larger clone is one nucleotide away.

The time point tag for this specimen amounts to: baseline before first vaccination. The vaccinee samples were drawn from two UK trials, COV001 and COV002, one of which was a single-blind randomized controlled phase 2/3 trial testing AZD1222 (ChAdOx1 nCoV-19) in healthy adults. For TCRbeta chain sequencing, PBMC samples were collected from trial participants at day 0 and at day 28 after the second dose. V gives up 4 bases and J gives up 6 bases, and the segment between their germline ends measures 17 bases. The CDR3, from cysteine to phenylalanine, totals 15 residues. The CDR3 DNA has 45 bases and is translated from base 1. CDR1 is given as SGDLS and CDR2 as YYNGEE, both from the germline V gene.

The chain was built from TRBV9 and TRBJ2-1, with the D gene not clear enough to name. This specimen was peripheral blood, taken on day 0 of AZD1222 vaccination. This sequence was found in an adult in good health. The DNA sequence is given as TGTGCCAGCAGCATTACCACCTCAAGTGGCAATGAGCAGTTCTTC. This yields the protein CASSITTSSGNEQFF.